This TCR beta chain was recorded in a study of blood T cell repertoires in COVID-19. The CDR3 runs 18 residues. Germline-derived CDR1 and CDR2 are MNHEY and SMNVEV (reference sequence). V trimming: 4 bases; J trimming: 3 bases; junction bases outside the gene matches: 13. The data were produced by immunoSEQ multiplex PCR, yet TCRdb's version contains in-frame clones alone and is incomplete. The sample shows more than 100,000 clones, less than 90% of them seen only once. The sample taken for sequencing was peripheral blood. The source of this sequence is a man aged 55 to 70 with acute or convalescent COVID-19. V and J are TRBV27 and TRBJ2-7; TRBD2 matches 12 bases. CDR3 coding DNA: TGTGCCAGCAGTTCCCGACTAGCGGGGGCGGAACCGTTCTACGAGCAGTACTTC. Amino acids: CASSSRLAGAEPFYEQYF.